This TCR beta chain was documented in a study of cytomegalovirus exposure and HLA in healthy donors. Primers included in the PCR were 60 Vbeta and 13 Jbeta primers. Clones were read by immunoSEQ multiplex PCR, and TCRdb kept only the in-frame ones, dropping some. The sample includes just under 150,000 clones, roughly 80% of them seen just once. Participants comprised healthy donors of bone marrow. General observations from the study: In a later analysis, productive TCRs from donors in an Asian-associated ancestry cluster reportedly carried fewer N-insertions than the cohort mean.

V dropped 2 bases and J dropped 5; count of bases not matched to a gene: 6. CDR3 size: 15 residues. Germline V CDR1 and CDR2: MNHEY, SMNVEV (reference sequence). A remark on this clone: The antigen remains undetermined.

This receptor was taken from a woman aged 25 to 39 in good health and CMV-seronegative. The specimen sequenced was PBMCs. The chain uses TRBV27 and TRBJ1-2; 9 bases match TRBD1. CDR3 in amino acids: CASSLRTGVNYGYTF. CDR3 nucleotides: TGTGCCAGCAGTTTAAGGACAGGGGTTAATTATGGCTACACCTTC.